A selection of T cell receptor beta chains follows, all from one sample in a study of blood T cells in healthy people across ages. TCRdb reanalysed the 5' RACE reads using MiXCR and keeps one entry per CDR3 protein. The table shows about 1,000,000 distinct CDR3 sequences, with less than 50% occurring only once. Source material: blood. The receptors originated from a woman in her sixties in good health. Each CDR3 is given with its conserved first and last residue. A D gene is named only where the DNA matches it firmly. Size tells how often a clone was seen (once, few, many) or the class of an expanded clone, and some rows leave it out.

>NA|TRBJ2-4|NA|TRBV5-1
TGCGCCAGCACTTCTTCCCATGAGCAGTACTTC
CASTSSHEQYF
>NA|TRBJ2-1|TRBD1|TRBV5-1
TGCGCCAGCAGCTGGAGGGACAGGGGGCAGGATGAGCAGTTCTTC
CASSWRDRGQDEQFF
>NA|TRBJ2-5|NA|TRBV19
TGTGCCAGTAGTTCTCGACAGCAAGAGACCCAGTACTTC
CASSSRQQETQYF
>NA|TRBJ2-7|NA|TRBV20-1
TGCAGTGCTAGGTACCCAGGAGGTCGCTCCTACAATGAGCAGTACTTC
CSARYPGGRSYNEQYF
>many|TRBJ2-5|TRBD1|TRBV28
TGTGCCAGCAGGGGGACAGTTCAAGAGACCCAGTACTTC
CASRGTVQETQYF
>few|TRBJ2-5|NA|TRBV10-3
TGTGCCATCAGTGATGGGGGGACCCAGTACTTC
CAISDGGTQYF
>few|TRBJ1-1|NA|TRBV10-3
TGTGCCATCAATGGTGGCCCTGACACTGAAGCTTTCTTT
CAINGGPDTEAFF
>once|TRBJ2-1|NA|TRBV6-5
TGTGCCAGCAGCGACCCTCCGGGGGAGCAGTTCTTC
CASSDPPGEQFF
>NA|TRBJ2-4|TRBD1|TRBV27
TGTGCCAGCAGTTCCTCGGGACAGTCAAAAAACATTCAGTACTTC
CASSSSGQSKNIQYF
>few|TRBJ2-5|TRBD2|TRBV6-6
TGTGCCAGCAATGCCGGTCAGCGGGAGTTGAAGTACTTC
CASNAGQRELKYF